Sequencing of this T cell receptor beta chain was carried out in a study of T-cell reconstitution after alpha-beta-depleted transplantation in children. Overall study findings and caveats: T-cell counts and diversity were attributed mostly to newly produced T cells one year after transplant. Reportedly, only several hundred clones from non-depleted graft cells drove alpha-beta T-cell counts at about two months.

A few counts support this clonotype. What it binds is not known. Unique molecular identifiers were incorporated during preparation of the TCRbeta library. One entry per CDR3 protein results from TCRdb running MiXCR on the PCR reads. The sample holds 670,000 or so distinct CDR3 sequences, roughly 14% seen once. Germline CDR1 is MNHEY and CDR2 is SVGAGI. There are 15 residues in the CDR3. The J segment lost 7 bases and the V segment lost 9 bases, leaving 15 bases of the junction unmatched. The source is a girl aged 2-15 years with congenital amegakaryocytic thrombocytopenia, due to receive a stem cell transplant. The chain uses TRBV6-5 and TRBJ2-1, with 7 bases matching TRBD2. Source: PBMCs, taken before TCRalphabeta/CD19-depleted stem cell transplant. The CDR3 DNA follows: TGTGCCAGTCATGGGGCGGGAGTGGGAGTAAATGAGCAGTTCTTC. Translation gives CASHGAGVGVNEQFF.